One sample yielded the 27 T cell receptor beta chains listed below, sequenced in a study of cytomegalovirus exposure and HLA in healthy donors. Use of 60 Vbeta and 13 Jbeta primers characterized the PCR. Some clones are missing from TCRdb's copy, which holds only in-frame ones; the method was immunoSEQ multiplex PCR. The sample consists of 250,000 or so clones, around 90% of them appearing once. Sequenced sample: PBMCs. The receptors shown here come from a girl between 2 and 10 years old in good health and CMV-seronegative.

This rearrangement joins TRBV27 to TRBJ1-1; weak D call: TRBD1 (5 bases). Deletions cut 1 base from V and 4 bases from J, with 13 bases between. The CDR3 is made up of 15 amino acids. Germline V lookup: CDR1 MNHEY, CDR2 SMNVEV (reference sequence). The chain's CDR3 is CASSLWGGEVTEAFF. In DNA, the CDR3 is TGTGCCAGCAGTTTATGGGGAGGGGAGGTCACTGAAGCTTTCTTT.

This sequence joins TRBV5-6 and TRBJ2-7; D is perhaps TRBD2 (5 bases). In germline, CDR1 is SGHDT, CDR2 YYEEEE. Between the trimmed V and J ends, which lost 2 bases and 7 bases, there was a span of 13 bases. The CDR3 loop spans 13 amino acids. Written as DNA, the CDR3 is TGTGCCAGCAGCTTCGGTCCTAGCAGTGAGCAGTACTTC. The encoded protein is CASSFGPSSEQYF.

The chain has TRBV15 and TRBJ1-1, with 8 positions matching TRBD1. Germline V gene data show CDR1 as LNHNV and CDR2 as YYDKDF (reference sequence). The CDR3 is made up of 15 amino acids. J lost 4 bases, V lost 0 bases, and 4 bases had no gene match. The CDR3: CATSRDSTGATEAFF. CDR3 bases: TGTGCCACCAGCAGAGACTCGACAGGGGCCACTGAAGCTTTCTTT.

The genes are TRBV6-5 and TRBJ2-1; TRBD2 is a possible D gene (5 bases). The CDR3 has 15 residues. CDR1 and CDR2 (germline): MNHEY, SVGAGI. The V and J ends lost 2 bases and 9 bases respectively, with 17 bases between them. The CDR3 DNA sequence: TGTGCCAGCAGTTACAGGCCCAGCGGCCTCGGTGAGCAGTTCTTC. Amino acids: CASSYRPSGLGEQFF.

The genes are TRBV6-6 and TRBJ2-7; 7 bases are a match to TRBD1. With 5 bases clipped from V and 0 bases from J, the junction kept 7 bases outside the gene matches. Germline values: CDR1 MNHNY, CDR2 SVGAGI (reference sequence). The CDR3 sequence is 15 residues long. The CDR3 DNA is TGTGCCAGCAGTCTTAAGGGACAGCTCTCCTACGAGCAGTACTTC. Amino acid sequence: CASSLKGQLSYEQYF.

The rearrangement uses TRBV13 and TRBJ2-1; TRBD2 matches at 8 bases. CDR3 length: 18 amino acids. Per the germline V gene, CDR1 is PRHDT and CDR2 is FYEKMQ (reference sequence). V was pared by 6 bases and J by 10 bases, with 23 bases of the junction left unmatched. This chain's CDR3 is CASRSEQGGGRRRWEQFF. For the CDR3, the DNA is TGTGCCAGCAGGAGTGAACAAGGCGGGGGGAGGAGACGGTGGGAGCAGTTCTTC.

The CDR3 region has the DNA TGTGCCAGTAGTATAGAGGGACAGGCGTTCACTGAAGCTTTCTTT. Translation gives CASSIEGQAFTEAFF. The J gene is TRBJ1-1, the V gene TRBV19; 8 nucleotides align to TRBD1. Germline V gene lookup returns CDR1 LNHDA and CDR2 SQIVND (reference sequence). The CDR3 runs to 15 residues. J was trimmed by 4 bases and V by 0 bases; bases with no gene match: 4.

The chain joins TRBV23-1 to TRBJ1-5, with D unclear. TRBV23-1 has ORF status, its function being uncertain. Trimming stripped 7 bases from V and 6 bases from J, with 4 bases between. This CDR3 contains 10 residues. This CDR3 is CASNSQPQHF. CDR3 nucleotide sequence: TGCGCCAGCAATAGTCAGCCCCAGCATTTT.

The chain couples TRBV5-1 to TRBJ2-7; tentatively, D is TRBD1 (6 bases). Germline CDR1 is SGHRS and CDR2 is YFSETQ. V was trimmed by 0 bases and J by 0 bases, leaving 10 bases between them. The CDR3 totals 15 residues. The CDR3 loop is CASSLDTGSSYEQYF. The DNA of the CDR3 is TGCGCCAGCAGCTTGGATACAGGGAGCTCCTACGAGCAGTACTTC. Drawing the rest from reference TRBV5-1 and TRBJ2-7, the complete variable domain is KAGVTQTPRYLIKTRGQQVTLSCSPISGHRSVSWYQQTPGQGLQFLFEYFSETQRNKGNFPGRFSGRQFSNSRSEMNVSTLELGDSALYLCASSLDTGSSYEQYFGPGTRLTVT.

The V gene is TRBV2, the J gene TRBJ2-1; 11 bases match TRBD2. V gave up 5 bases and J gave up 8 bases; unmatched junction bases: 11. The germline gives CDR1 SNHLY, CDR2 FYNNEI. There are 16 residues in the CDR3. This CDR3 is CASSQLNSGGADEQFF. The CDR3 DNA is TGTGCCAGCAGTCAACTGAATAGCGGGGGGGCAGATGAGCAGTTCTTC.

This chain connects TRBV6-5 to TRBJ1-1; D is unclear. The ends were cut back, 6 bases at V and 1 base at J, with 12 bases in the middle. In germline, CDR1 is MNHEY, CDR2 SVGAGI. The CDR3 covers 14 residues. CDR3 protein: CASSQAGGNTEAFF. Here the CDR3 DNA reads TGTGCCAGCAGCCAGGCGGGCGGGAACACTGAAGCTTTCTTT.

The chain combines TRBV19 with TRBJ2-1; 7 bases line up with TRBD2. With V trimmed by 5 bases and J by 5 bases, 3 bases remained unmatched. Germline assignment: CDR1 LNHDA and CDR2 SQIVND (reference sequence). The CDR3 loop spans 13 amino acids. This CDR3 reads CASSSRGDNEQFF. For the CDR3, the DNA is TGTGCCAGTAGTTCTCGGGGGGACAATGAGCAGTTCTTC.

The J gene is TRBJ2-3, the V gene TRBV5-6; a possible D gene is TRBD1 (5 bases). CDR3 length: 15 residues. Germline V gene data show CDR1 as SGHDT and CDR2 as YYEEEE. Trimming stripped 4 bases from V and 8 bases from J, with 20 bases between. CDR3 protein: CASSARQNKVPTQYF. The CDR3 DNA sequence: TGTGCCAGCAGCGCCCGACAGAATAAGGTGCCTACGCAGTATTTT.

The chain has TRBV27 and TRBJ1-2, with TRBD1 matching 8 bases. The CDR3 is made up of 13 amino acids. The V segment lost 3 bases and the J segment 8 bases; nucleotides outside the gene matches: 5. Germline CDR1 is MNHEY and CDR2 is SMNVEV (reference sequence). The CDR3 spells CASSLTGVGGYTF. The CDR3 DNA follows: TGTGCCAGCAGTTTGACAGGGGTTGGGGGCTACACCTTC.

This chain connects TRBV2 to TRBJ2-1; 13 nucleotides line up with TRBD2. Trimming at V came to 6 bases and at J to 10 bases, leaving 6 bases not matched to a gene. This CDR3 comprises 14 residues. The germline V gene has CDR1 SNHLY and CDR2 FYNNEI. The CDR3 protein is CASSLLAGGGEQFF. The CDR3 nucleotides read TGTGCCAGCAGCCTACTAGCGGGAGGGGGGGAGCAGTTCTTC.

The sample holds one count of this clone. This chain connects TRBV6-5 to TRBJ2-7; D is possibly TRBD2 (5 bases). Deletions cut 0 bases from V and 2 bases from J, with 14 bases between. This CDR3 is built from 16 residues. CDR1 and CDR2 from the germline V gene are MNHEY and SVGAGI. In DNA form, the CDR3 reads TGTGCCAGCAGTTACTCGATTAGGGAGCCGACCTACGAGCAGTACTTC. It is translated as CASSYSIREPTYEQYF.

The sample holds a few counts of this clone. The genes are TRBV19 and TRBJ1-1, with a weak D call TRBD1 (5 bases). Trimming took 3 bases from V and 2 from J, leaving 13 bases between them. The CDR3 has 15 amino acids. Germline values: CDR1 LNHDA, CDR2 SQIVND (reference sequence). CDR3 nucleotides: TGTGCCAGTAGTATTGACAGCTCCTTCAACACTGAAGCTTTCTTT. Translation: CASSIDSSFNTEAFF.

This chain connects TRBV18 to TRBJ1-2; 10 bases match TRBD1. The CDR3 sequence is 16 residues long. The J segment lost 6 bases and the V segment lost 3 bases, leaving 10 bases of the junction unmatched. Germline loops: CDR1 KGHSH, CDR2 LQKENI. The CDR3, as DNA: TGTGCCAGCTCACCGCTGACAGGGGGCGCATTAGATGGCTACACCTTC. It encodes CASSPLTGGALDGYTF.

The genes are TRBV11-2 and TRBJ2-3, with TRBD2 identical over 12 bases. Germline V gene data show CDR1 as SGHAT and CDR2 as FQNNGV. The J segment lost 10 bases and the V segment lost 5 bases, leaving 10 bases of the junction unmatched. The length of the CDR3 is 15 residues. The CDR3 is CASSKLAGGRGAQYF. The CDR3 DNA sequence: TGTGCCAGCAGCAAACTAGCGGGGGGCAGGGGCGCGCAGTATTTT.

The chain links TRBV5-1 to TRBJ1-1; D may be TRBD1 (5 bases). CDR1 is SGHRS, CDR2 YFSETQ, per germline. This CDR3 has 13 residues. Trimming pared 2 bases from V and 5 bases from J, leaving 10 bases between. CDR3 sequence (DNA): TGCGCCAGCAGCTTTGGGGGGAGGACTGAAGCTTTCTTT. This codes for CASSFGGRTEAFF.

The chain links TRBV10-3 to TRBJ1-3; D might be TRBD1 (5 bases). The V end was cut by 10 bases, the J end by 0 bases, with 19 bases between. This CDR3 is built from 16 residues. Germline V lookup: CDR1 ENHRY, CDR2 SYGVKD. CDR3 sequence: CASTEVGASSGNTIYF. CDR3 nucleotide sequence: TGTGCCAGCACCGAAGTTGGGGCCAGCTCTGGAAACACCATATATTTT.

The rearrangement joins TRBV12-2 to TRBJ1-1. TRBV12-2 is classified as a pseudogene. This CDR3 is 15 amino acids long. The DNA of the CDR3 is TGTGCAAGTCGCTTAGCGAGGGCCAAAAACACTGAAGCTTTCTTT. Encoded protein: CASRLARAKNTEAFF.

CDR3 protein: CASSEGGIQETQYF. CDR3 bases: TGTGCCAGCAGTGAAGGCGGGATCCAAGAGACCCAGTACTTC. V is TRBV2 and J is TRBJ2-5, with a tentative D call TRBD2 (6 bases). Germline assignment: CDR1 SNHLY and CDR2 FYNNEI. The CDR3 length is 14 residues. V was shortened by 1 base and J by 1 base, with 7 bases between the two germline ends.

V usage is TRBV6-5 and J usage is TRBJ2-3; D ambiguous. Trimming pared 0 bases from V and 4 bases from J, leaving 11 bases between. Germline V gene data show CDR1 as MNHEY and CDR2 as SVGAGI. CDR3 length equals 15 residues. The CDR3 loop reads CASSYSIVQADTQYF. The CDR3 nucleotides are TGTGCCAGCAGTTACTCGATAGTCCAAGCAGATACGCAGTATTTT.

The chain has TRBV6-1 and TRBJ2-1; 7 nucleotides align to TRBD2. The germline V gene has CDR1 MNHNS and CDR2 SASEGT. V shed 2 bases and J 6 bases; nucleotides not matched to a gene: 13. This CDR3 contains 17 residues. The DNA for the CDR3 is TGTGCCAGCAGTGAACCCCTTTCCGGGACTACCGGCAATGAGCAGTTCTTC. Its translation: CASSEPLSGTTGNEQFF.

This chain links TRBV19 with TRBJ2-1, with 9 bases identical to TRBD2. The V gene's germline CDR1 is LNHDA and CDR2 SQIVND (reference sequence). The CDR3 spans 14 residues. Trimming removed 6 bases from V and 0 bases from J; junction bases left unmatched: 0. The CDR3 nucleotides are TGTGCCAGTAGGACTAGCGGCTCCTACAATGAGCAGTTCTTC. It codes for CASRTSGSYNEQFF.

CDR3 nucleotide sequence: TGTGCCGGGCCCTACGAGCAGTACTTC. Encoded protein: CAGPYEQYF. The V call is TRBV21-1, the J call TRBJ2-7; the table's D call TRBD1 went unverified against the DNA. TRBV21-1 is assigned pseudogene status. This CDR3 contains 9 residues.